This T cell receptor (beta chain) stems from a study of PD-1 blockade in mismatch repair-deficient tumors. The length of the CDR3 is 13 residues. J was trimmed by 7 bases and V by 7 bases; bases with no gene match: 9. Germline values: CDR1 MNHEY, CDR2 SVGAGI. Assay: immunoSEQ multiplex PCR; the TCRdb copy retains only in-frame clones and omits some. The sample includes around 100,000 clones, more than 60% of them seen just once. Every patient had mismatch repair deficiency by PCR or immunohistochemistry. The chain couples TRBV6-5 to TRBJ2-7; TRBD2 agrees at 8 bases. This clonotype was obtained from an adult with mismatch repair-deficient cancer. This specimen was peripheral blood, taken approximately 64 weeks after starting pembrolizumab. CDR3 in amino acids: CASKVGIAGEQYF. Written as DNA, the CDR3 is TGTGCCAGCAAAGTGGGGATAGCGGGAGAGCAGTACTTC.